The 14 T cell receptor beta chains listed next were all sequenced from one sample in a study of T cell responses to AZD1222 COVID-19 vaccine. Produced via immunoSEQ multiplex PCR; TCRdb's table is partial and in-frame only. The data hold about 150,000 clones, with 90% observed a single time. Source: peripheral blood, taken on day 0 of AZD1222 vaccination. These receptors all stem from an adult in good health.

J is TRBJ1-6 and V is TRBV2; 7 bases line up with TRBD1. Germline loops: CDR1 SNHLY, CDR2 FYNNEI. J gave up 6 bases and V 4 bases, and 3 bases lay outside the gene matches. CDR3 size: 14 residues. CDR3 protein: CASSGDSANSPLHF. CDR3 DNA: TGTGCCAGCAGTGGGGACAGCGCTAATTCACCCCTCCACTTT.

The chain combines TRBV7-2 with TRBJ2-6; 8 bases agree with TRBD1. With 2 bases clipped from V and 1 base from J, the junction kept 10 bases outside the gene matches. The germline V gene has CDR1 SGHTA and CDR2 FQGNSA. This CDR3 has 19 amino acids. CDR3 protein: CASSLRWDRPNSGANVLTF. The CDR3 bases are TGTGCCAGCAGCTTACGTTGGGACAGGCCCAATTCTGGGGCCAACGTCCTGACTTTC.

This sequence joins TRBV9 and TRBJ2-3, with D unclear. Between the trimmed V and J ends, which lost 0 bases and 2 bases, there was a span of 16 bases. CDR3 length equals 17 residues. CDR1 SGDLS and CDR2 YYNGEE come from the germline V gene. The CDR3: CASSVGTRQPPTDTQYF. CDR3 DNA sequence: TGTGCCAGCAGCGTAGGGACCCGGCAACCTCCCACAGATACGCAGTATTTT. Using reference TRBV9 and TRBJ2-3 for the parts outside the CDR3, the full variable domain is DSGVTQTPKHLITATGQRVTLRCSPRSGDLSVYWYQQSLDQGLQFLIQYYNGEERAKGNILERFSAQQFPDLHSELNLSSLELGDSALYFCASSVGTRQPPTDTQYFGPGTRLTVL.

The genes are TRBV3-1 (or the pseudogene TRBV3-2) and TRBJ1-1; D perhaps matches TRBD1 (6 bases). The CDR3 consists of 15 residues. Germline CDR1 reads LGHDT; CDR2 reads YNNKEL (reference sequence). The V and J ends lost 0 bases and 0 bases respectively, with 8 bases between them. CDR3 DNA sequence: TGTGCCAGCAGCCAAGAGGACAGAGTGAACACTGAAGCTTTCTTT. It encodes CASSQEDRVNTEAFF.

CDR3 bases: TGTGCCAGTAGTATGTTCAGGGATAATCAGCCCCAGCATTTT. It is translated as CASSMFRDNQPQHF. The chain uses TRBV19 and TRBJ1-5; a weak D match, TRBD1 (5 bases). Germline-derived CDR1 and CDR2 are LNHDA and SQIVND (reference sequence). CDR3 length equals 14 residues. Trimming cost V 3 bases and J 4 bases, with 10 bases left between them.

In this sample, this clone turned up a few times. J is TRBJ1-2 and V is TRBV2, with 7 bases aligning to TRBD1. This CDR3 region has 20 residues. J was trimmed by 5 bases and V by 3 bases; bases with no gene match: 24. Germline CDR1 and CDR2: SNHLY and FYNNEI. In DNA form, the CDR3 reads TGTGCCAGCAGTGACCCTTTCGGAGCTTATCAGGCAGGGGGATTGTATGGCTACACCTTC. Translation gives CASSDPFGAYQAGGLYGYTF.

This rearrangement joins TRBV4-1 to TRBJ2-4, with D hard to call. This CDR3 comprises 15 residues. Germline CDR1 reads MGHRA; CDR2 reads YSYEKL. V was clipped by 1 base and J by 11 bases, with 18 bases between them. CDR3 sequence (DNA): TGCGCCAGCAGCCAAGGGCCTGGCCTACCGAGCGTTCAGTACTTC. This encodes CASSQGPGLPSVQYF.

This rearrangement joins TRBV28 to TRBJ2-5; a possible D gene is TRBD2 (6 bases). Between the trimmed V and J ends, which lost 7 bases and 0 bases, there was a span of 15 bases. CDR1 is MDHEN, CDR2 SYDVKM, per germline. This CDR3 is 15 amino acids long. CDR3 sequence: CASTLQGGNQETQYF. CDR3 coding DNA: TGTGCCAGCACCCTCCAGGGAGGCAACCAAGAGACCCAGTACTTC. The variable domain in full, completed from reference TRBV28 and TRBJ2-5, reads DVKVTQSSRYLVKRTGEKVFLECVQDMDHENMFWYRQDPGLGLRLIYFSYDVKMKEKGDIPEGYSVSREKKERFSLILESASTNQTSMYLCASTLQGGNQETQYFGPGTRLLVL.

In DNA, the CDR3 is TGCAGCGCAATAACAGGGGGCTTTGGCTACACCTTC. Residues: CSAITGGFGYTF. The chain carries TRBV29-1 and TRBJ1-2; 9 bases align to TRBD1. The CDR3 consists of 12 residues. V lost 7 bases and J lost 7; bases outside the gene matches: 7. Germline loops: CDR1 SQVTM, CDR2 ANQGSEA.

The genes are TRBV19 and TRBJ1-1; the match to TRBD1 covers 7 bases. V dropped 6 bases and J dropped 4; count of bases not matched to a gene: 5. This CDR3 comprises 13 residues. Germline V gene sequence: CDR1 LNHDA, CDR2 SQIVND (reference sequence). The CDR3 loop is CASRKDRATEAFF. CDR3 DNA: TGTGCCAGTAGAAAAGACAGGGCCACTGAAGCTTTCTTT.

The genes are TRBV4-2 and TRBJ2-3; TRBD2 matches at 10 bases. The CDR3 totals 16 residues. The V gene end was trimmed by 3 bases and the J gene end by 2 bases; junction bases not matched to a gene: 5. Germline-derived CDR1 and CDR2 are LGHNA and YNFKEQ. DNA of the CDR3: TGTGCCAGCAGCCATATTAGCGGGGGGAACACAGATACGCAGTATTTT. Encoded protein: CASSHISGGNTDTQYF.

The chain combines TRBV3-1 (or the pseudogene TRBV3-2) with TRBJ2-2; 9 nucleotides agree with TRBD1. The V gene's germline CDR1 is LGHDT and CDR2 YNNKEL (reference sequence). The CDR3 has 15 residues. The V gene end was trimmed by 5 bases and the J gene end by 2 bases; junction bases not matched to a gene: 3. The CDR3 protein is CASSYRGRNTGELFF. For the CDR3, the DNA is TGTGCCAGCAGCTACAGGGGGCGTAACACCGGGGAGCTGTTTTTT.

The chain employs TRBV3-1 (or the pseudogene TRBV3-2) and TRBJ2-5; 11 bases agree with TRBD2. The CDR3 is 16 amino acids. V lost 3 bases to trimming and J lost 5 bases; unmatched junction nucleotides: 8. Germline loops: CDR1 LGHDT, CDR2 YNNKEL (reference sequence). This CDR3 is CASSQGLAGGQETQYF. DNA of the CDR3: TGTGCCAGCAGCCAGGGGCTAGCGGGAGGTCAGGAGACCCAGTACTTC.

This sequence joins TRBV5-1 and TRBJ2-7; 8 bases map to TRBD2. CDR1 is SGHRS and CDR2 is YFSETQ in the germline V gene. The CDR3 spans 14 residues. With 2 bases clipped from V and 2 bases from J, the junction kept 3 bases outside the gene matches. CDR3 sequence reads: CASSLAGATYEQYF. The CDR3, as DNA: TGCGCCAGCAGCTTAGCGGGAGCCACCTACGAGCAGTACTTC.